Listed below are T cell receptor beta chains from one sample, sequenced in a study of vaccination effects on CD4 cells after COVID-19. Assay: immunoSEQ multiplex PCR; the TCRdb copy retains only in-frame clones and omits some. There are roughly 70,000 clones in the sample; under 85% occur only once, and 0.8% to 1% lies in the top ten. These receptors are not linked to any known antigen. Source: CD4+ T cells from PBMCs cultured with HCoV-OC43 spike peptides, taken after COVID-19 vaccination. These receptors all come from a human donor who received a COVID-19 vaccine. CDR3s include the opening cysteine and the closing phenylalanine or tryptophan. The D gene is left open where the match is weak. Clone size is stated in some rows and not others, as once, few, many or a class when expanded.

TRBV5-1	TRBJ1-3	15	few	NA	CASSLTGTSGNTIYF	TGCGCCAGCAGCCTAACCGGGACATCCGGAAACACCATATATTTT
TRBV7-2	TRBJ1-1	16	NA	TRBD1	CASSLQGAMGGTEAFF	TGTGCCAGCAGCTTACAGGGGGCGATGGGGGGTACTGAAGCTTTCTTT
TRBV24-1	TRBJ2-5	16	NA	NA	CATSEPRDGTQETQYF	TGTGCCACCAGTGAACCCCGGGACGGGACCCAAGAGACCCAGTACTTC
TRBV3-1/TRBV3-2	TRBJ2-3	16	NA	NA	CASSPNRFRVTDTQYF	TGTGCCAGCAGCCCAAACCGGTTTCGGGTCACAGATACGCAGTATTTT
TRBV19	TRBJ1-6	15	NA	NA	CASLDSVSYNSPLHF	TGTGCCAGTCTGGACAGCGTGTCCTATAATTCACCCCTCCACTTT
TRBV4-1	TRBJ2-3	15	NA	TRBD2	CASSQEFSGGDTQYF	TGCGCCAGCAGCCAAGAGTTTTCGGGGGGAGATACGCAGTATTTT
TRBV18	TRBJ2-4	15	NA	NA	CASSRAGTSQNIQYF	TGTGCCAGCTCACGGGCCGGCACTAGCCAAAACATTCAGTACTTC
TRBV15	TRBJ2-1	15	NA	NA	CATSSLYTTYNEQFF	TGTGCCACCAGCAGTCTTTATACTACCTACAATGAGCAGTTCTTC
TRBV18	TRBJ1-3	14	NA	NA	CASSPGPSGNTIYF	TGTGCCAGCTCACCGGGGCCCTCTGGAAACACCATATATTTT
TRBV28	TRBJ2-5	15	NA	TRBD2	CASSRSGGLQETQYF	TGTGCCAGCAGTCGTAGCGGGGGGCTTCAAGAGACCCAGTACTTC
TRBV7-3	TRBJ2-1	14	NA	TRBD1	CASSWGQGAGEQFF	TGTGCCAGCAGCTGGGGACAGGGGGCAGGTGAGCAGTTCTTC
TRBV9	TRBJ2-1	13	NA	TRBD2	CASSVDSGGKQFF	TGTGCCAGCAGCGTAGATAGCGGGGGGAAGCAGTTCTTC
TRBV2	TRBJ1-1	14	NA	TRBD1	CASSNDRAGTEAFF	TGTGCCAGCAGTAACGACAGGGCAGGGACTGAAGCTTTCTTT
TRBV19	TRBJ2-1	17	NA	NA	CASTTWEGPRGYNEQFF	TGTGCCAGTACCACATGGGAGGGGCCGAGGGGGTACAATGAGCAGTTCTTC
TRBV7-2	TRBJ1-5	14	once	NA	CASSLFRVNQPQHF	TGTGCCAGCAGCTTATTCCGGGTCAATCAGCCCCAGCATTTT
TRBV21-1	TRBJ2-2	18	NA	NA	CASSIGRQTGDNTGELFF	TGTGCCAGCAGCATCGGCCGCCAGACAGGCGATAACACCGGGGAGCTGTTTTTT
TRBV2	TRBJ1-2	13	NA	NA	CASRAGEAYGYTF	TGTGCCAGCAGGGCAGGGGAGGCCTATGGCTACACCTTC
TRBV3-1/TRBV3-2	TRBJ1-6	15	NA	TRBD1	CASSLAGGADSPLHF	TGTGCCAGCAGCCTCGCAGGGGGCGCTGATTCACCCCTCCACTTT
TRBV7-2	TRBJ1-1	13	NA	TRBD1	CASKGAQDTEAFF	TGTGCCAGCAAGGGGGCGCAAGACACTGAAGCTTTCTTT
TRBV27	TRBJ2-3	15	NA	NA	CASSKRQLATDTQYF	TGTGCCAGCAGTAAACGACAGCTAGCTACAGATACGCAGTATTTT
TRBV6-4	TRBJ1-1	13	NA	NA	CASSDGHGTEAFF	TGTGCCAGCAGTGACGGACACGGGACAGAAGCTTTCTTT
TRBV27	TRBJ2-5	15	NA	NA	CASSLSIDPQETQYF	TGTGCCAGCAGTTTATCGATAGACCCCCAAGAGACCCAGTACTTC
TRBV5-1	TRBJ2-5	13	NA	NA	CASSTGQKETQYF	TGCGCCAGCAGCACCGGACAGAAGGAGACCCAGTACTTC
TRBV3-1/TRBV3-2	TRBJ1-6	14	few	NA	CASSWEQGTSPLHF	TGTGCCAGCAGCTGGGAACAGGGAACTTCACCCCTCCACTTT
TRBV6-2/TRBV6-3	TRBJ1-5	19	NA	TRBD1	CASSYSSGTGLYSNQPQHF	TGTGCCAGCAGTTACTCGTCCGGGACAGGACTTTATAGCAATCAGCCCCAGCATTTT
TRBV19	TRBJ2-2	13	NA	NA	CASSIRQPGELFF	TGTGCCAGTAGTATCCGACAACCCGGGGAGCTGTTTTTT
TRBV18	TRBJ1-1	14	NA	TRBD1	CASSRQGASTEAFF	TGTGCCAGCTCAAGACAGGGGGCGAGCACTGAAGCTTTCTTT
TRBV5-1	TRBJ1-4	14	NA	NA	CASSLEPNNEKLFF	TGCGCCAGCAGCTTGGAGCCGAACAATGAAAAACTGTTTTTT
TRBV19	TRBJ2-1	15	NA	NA	CASSAGLGAGDEQFF	TGTGCCAGTAGTGCCGGGTTGGGCGCTGGGGATGAGCAGTTCTTC
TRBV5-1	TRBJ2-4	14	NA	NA	CASRSQGWSNIQYF	TGCGCCAGCAGATCGCAGGGGTGGTCAAACATTCAGTACTTC
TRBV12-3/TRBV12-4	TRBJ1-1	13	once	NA	CASRVTGNTEAFF	TGTGCCAGCAGGGTGACAGGGAACACTGAAGCTTTCTTT
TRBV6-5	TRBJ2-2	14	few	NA	CASSYKTGTGELFF	TGTGCCAGCAGTTACAAAACAGGGACCGGGGAGCTGTTTTTT
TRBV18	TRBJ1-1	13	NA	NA	CASSSTLNTEAFF	TGTGCCAGCTCATCTACATTGAACACTGAAGCTTTCTTT
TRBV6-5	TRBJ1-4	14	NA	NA	CASSYQGTNEKLFF	TGTGCCAGCAGTTACCAGGGAACTAATGAAAAACTGTTTTTT
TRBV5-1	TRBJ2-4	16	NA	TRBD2	CASSPTSGGPGNIQYF	TGCGCCAGCAGCCCGACTAGCGGGGGCCCGGGGAACATTCAGTACTTC
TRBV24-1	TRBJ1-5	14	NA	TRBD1	CAPRQGGSNQPQHF	TGTGCCCCCAGACAGGGGGGAAGCAATCAGCCCCAGCATTTT
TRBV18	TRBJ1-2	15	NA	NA	CASSPPTAESYGYTF	TGTGCCAGCTCACCACCGACCGCGGAGAGCTATGGCTACACCTTC
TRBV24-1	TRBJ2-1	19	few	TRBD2	CATSDPTSGGALYYNEQFF	TGTGCCACCAGTGATCCGACTAGCGGGGGGGCCCTTTACTACAATGAGCAGTTCTTC
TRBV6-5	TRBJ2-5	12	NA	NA	CASSSHQETQYF	TGTGCCAGCAGTTCTCACCAAGAGACCCAGTACTTC
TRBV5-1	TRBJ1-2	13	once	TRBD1	CASSLAGGYGYTF	TGCGCCAGCAGCTTGGCAGGGGGCTATGGCTACACCTTC
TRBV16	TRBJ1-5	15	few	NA	CASSQQGNSNQPQHF	TGTGCCAGCAGCCAGCAGGGGAATAGCAATCAGCCCCAGCATTTT
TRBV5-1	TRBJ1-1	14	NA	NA	CASSLEAAYTEAFF	TGCGCCAGCAGCTTGGAGGCAGCTTACACTGAAGCTTTCTTT
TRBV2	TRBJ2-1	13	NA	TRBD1	CASREDRVSEQFF	TGTGCCAGCAGAGAGGACAGGGTGAGTGAGCAGTTCTTC
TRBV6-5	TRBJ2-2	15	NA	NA	CASARNIENTGELFF	TGTGCCAGCGCGAGGAACATCGAGAACACCGGGGAGCTGTTTTTT
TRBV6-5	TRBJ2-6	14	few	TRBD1	CAGQVSSGANVLTF	TGTGCCGGACAGGTGAGCTCTGGGGCCAACGTCCTGACTTTC
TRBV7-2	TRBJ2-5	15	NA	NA	CASSFDRGWAETQYF	TGTGCCAGCAGCTTCGACCGGGGATGGGCAGAGACCCAGTACTTC
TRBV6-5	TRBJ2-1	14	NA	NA	CAQLERGSYNEQFF	TGTGCCCAACTTGAAAGGGGGTCCTACAATGAGCAGTTCTTC
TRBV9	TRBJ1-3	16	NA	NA	CASSVEIGSSGNTIYF	TGTGCCAGCAGCGTAGAGATTGGCAGCTCTGGAAACACCATATATTTT
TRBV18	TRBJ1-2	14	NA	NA	CASSAAGQGSGYTF	TGTGCCAGCTCAGCGGCGGGGCAGGGTAGTGGCTACACCTTC
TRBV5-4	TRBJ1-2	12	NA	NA	CASSEGTYGYTF	TGTGCCAGCAGTGAGGGGACCTATGGCTACACCTTC
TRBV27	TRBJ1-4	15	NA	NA	CASGPSGRTLSKLFF	TGTGCCAGCGGCCCCTCGGGACGCACTTTATCGAAACTGTTTTTT
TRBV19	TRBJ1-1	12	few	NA	CASRTANTEAFF	TGTGCCAGTCGGACGGCGAACACTGAAGCTTTCTTT
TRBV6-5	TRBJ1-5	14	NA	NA	CASSYSWGAPRQHF	TGTGCCAGCAGTTACTCTTGGGGGGCCCCGCGCCAGCATTTT
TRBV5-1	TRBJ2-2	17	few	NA	CASSPGTSTVGTGELFF	TGCGCCAGCAGCCCCGGGACGTCCACAGTGGGCACCGGGGAGCTGTTTTTT
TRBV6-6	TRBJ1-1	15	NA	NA	CASSYDGRTNTEAFF	TGTGCCAGCAGTTACGACGGCAGGACGAACACTGAAGCTTTCTTT
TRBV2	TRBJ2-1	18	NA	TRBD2	CASSEGTSGGLRYNEQFF	TGTGCCAGCAGTGAAGGGACTAGCGGGGGGCTCCGCTACAATGAGCAGTTCTTC
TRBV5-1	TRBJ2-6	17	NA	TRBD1	CASSLGQEPSGANVLTF	TGCGCCAGCAGCCTGGGACAGGAACCCTCTGGGGCCAACGTCCTGACTTTC
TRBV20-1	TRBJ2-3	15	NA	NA	CSASRQGGSTDTQYF	TGCAGTGCTAGTAGGCAGGGAGGAAGCACAGATACGCAGTATTTT
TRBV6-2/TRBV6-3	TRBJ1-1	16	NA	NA	CASSYSGRREGLGAFF	TGTGCCAGCAGTTACTCGGGACGGAGAGAGGGCTTGGGAGCTTTCTTT
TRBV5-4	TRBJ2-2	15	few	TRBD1	CASSDGTGPTGELFF	TGTGCCAGCAGCGATGGGACAGGACCCACCGGGGAGCTGTTTTTT